A selection of T cell receptor beta chains follows, all from one sample in a study of CD8+CD57+ T cells in acquired aplastic anemia. A single record per CDR3 protein comes from TCRdb applying MiXCR to the reads. The profile shows approximately 170,000 distinct CDR3 sequences, 54% of them singletons. Sequencing was performed on sorted CD4+, CD8+, or CD8+CD57+ T cells (not recorded which) from PBMCs. These receptors were taken from a human donor in good health, serving as a control. Each CDR3 is given with its conserved first and last residue. The order of the fields is clone size, J gene, D gene, V gene, CDR3 DNA, CDR3 protein. A D gene is named only where the DNA matches it firmly. The size field is filled for only some rows; it gives once, few, many or a size class.

>many|TRBJ2-5|TRBD2|TRBV28
TGTGCCAGCAGTTTGGGCGGGGGGGTGTGGACCCAGTACTTC
CASSLGGGVWTQYF
>NA|TRBJ2-7|TRBD2|TRBV7-9
TGTGCCAGCAGCTCCGGACTAGCGTACTACGAGCAGTACTTC
CASSSGLAYYEQYF
>NA|TRBJ2-1|TRBD1|TRBV19
TGTGCCAGTAGCTCTAGGGACAGGGGCTTATACAATGAGCAGTTCTTC
CASSSRDRGLYNEQFF
>many|TRBJ2-1|TRBD2|TRBV19
TGTGCCAGTACCCCCCTAGCGGGGGCCTACAATGAGCAGTTCTTC
CASTPLAGAYNEQFF
>NA|TRBJ2-2|TRBD2|TRBV5-4
TGTGCCAGCAGCCCCATGGGAGGGGCCCTCACCGGGGAGCTGTTTTTT
CASSPMGGALTGELFF
>once|TRBJ2-7|NA|TRBV6-6
TGTGCCAGCAGTTACACGGGGGGCCCTAACCACGAGCAGTACTTC
CASSYTGGPNHEQYF
>NA|TRBJ2-6|NA|TRBV15
TGTGCCACCAGCAGAGATACCGGCTCTGGGGCCAACGTCCTGACTTTC
CATSRDTGSGANVLTF
>NA|TRBJ1-6|NA|TRBV7-2
TGTGCCAGCAGCCCCGAAGGGGCACGTAATTCACCCCTCCACTTT
CASSPEGARNSPLHF
>once|TRBJ2-3|NA|TRBV7-8
TGTGCCAGCAGCGCTAGCAGGGGGGTTGTAGATACGCAGTATTTT
CASSASRGVVDTQYF
>NA|TRBJ1-1|TRBD1|TRBV10-3
TGTGCCATCAGTGGACAGGGGGACAAACGGATGAACACTGAAGCTTTCTTT
CAISGQGDKRMNTEAFF
>NA|TRBJ2-6|NA|TRBV20-1
TGCAGTGCTAGAGGGGTGTCTGGGGCCAACGTCCTGACTTTC
CSARGVSGANVLTF
>NA|TRBJ1-4|TRBD1|TRBV20-1
TGCAGTGCTAGAGAAGGGACAGGGGGCGGGAAACTGTTTTTT
CSAREGTGGGKLFF
>many|TRBJ2-7|NA|TRBV7-9
TGTGCCAGCAGCCCAAGGGTTGCGTCCACCTACGAGCAGTACTTC
CASSPRVASTYEQYF
>NA|TRBJ1-2|NA|TRBV25-1
TGTGCCAGCAGTCCACAAGGGGAGGGGGTTGGCTACACCTTC
CASSPQGEGVGYTF
>NA|TRBJ2-7|TRBD2|TRBV4-3
TGCGCCAGCAGCCAAGATTTTGTGGCTAGCGGGGGCGAGCAGTACTTC
CASSQDFVASGGEQYF